This T cell receptor (beta chain) was recovered during a study of T cell clonality in common variable immunodeficiency. This clone was seen more than once but under ten times. Its target is unknown. The read is 3 residues too short to cover the CDR3 end, so that end is filled in from the germline J gene. Control and CVID samples contributed equal amounts of genomic DNA. TCRdb's copy holds only in-frame clones and misses some; the assay was immunoSEQ multiplex PCR. The sample holds roughly 60,000 clones, and no clone turns up only once. V lost 2 bases and J 2 bases, leaving 13 bases between the germline ends. Germline V CDR1 and CDR2: LNHDA, SQIVND (reference sequence). CDR3 length: 15 residues. Notes on the study in general: What drives increased CVID clonality needs T cell subpopulation sequencing. Patient heterogeneity in the CVID cohort limited correlations between repertoire features and clinical complications.

Donors gave roughly 4.5 to 8.5 ml heparinized peripheral whole blood. This receptor was taken from a person between 18 and 75 years old in good health. V usage is TRBV19 and J usage is TRBJ2-7; a possible D gene is TRBD1 (5 bases). The specimen was peripheral blood mononuclear cells. The sequenced part of the CDR3 DNA is TGTGCCAGTAGTATACCGAGGCAGGGTGCCTACGAG. This codes for CASSIPRQGAYE. The whole CDR3 sequence reads CASSIPRQGAYEQYF. Full variable domain (outside the CDR3, taken from reference TRBV19 and TRBJ2-7): DGGITQSPKYLFRKEGQNVTLSCEQNLNHDAMYWYRQDPGQGLRLIYYSQIVNDFQKGDIAEGYSVSREKKESFPLTVTSAQKNPTAFYLCASSIPRQGAYEQYFGPGTRLTVT.